Below, 6 T cell receptor beta chains from the same sample are listed, as sequenced in a study of identical twins. TCRdb re-called the 5' RACE reads through MiXCR, storing one row per CDR3 protein. The sample includes roughly 490,000 distinct CDR3 sequences, 13% to 15% of them seen just once. This same sample was also taken into another study, of yellow fever vaccine responses in identical twins.

Specimen: CD4+ T cells sorted from blood. Every receptor here comes from a woman under 30 in good health.

This clonotype has more than one count but fewer than ten. The rearrangement uses TRBV7-2 and TRBJ1-1; 8 nucleotides agree with TRBD1. After removal of 5 bases from V and 7 bases from J, the junction contained 9 bases not matched to a gene. Per the germline V gene, CDR1 is SGHTA and CDR2 is FQGNSA. This CDR3 is built from 14 residues. The CDR3 DNA sequence: TGTGCCAGCAGCGCCAGGGGGCCTACGGATGAAGCTTTCTTT. Protein product: CASSARGPTDEAFF.

The chain recombines TRBV7-2 with TRBJ2-5; D is possibly TRBD1 or TRBD2 (5 bases each). The germline gives CDR1 SGHTA, CDR2 FQGNSA. Trimming cost V 5 bases and J 11 bases, with 18 bases left between them. The CDR3 extends over 13 amino acids. The CDR3 DNA reads as TGTGCCAGCAGCATCTTCCGGGACGGCCCGCAGTACTTC. Protein product: CASSIFRDGPQYF.

This chain links TRBV7-9 with TRBJ2-5, with a possible D match to TRBD2 (6 bases). V lost 1 base to trimming and J lost 5 bases, with 11 bases between them. The germline V gene encodes CDR1 SEHNR and CDR2 FQNEAQ (reference sequence). The CDR3 is 14 amino acids. This CDR3 is CASSLVKAGETQYF. In nucleotides, the CDR3 is TGTGCCAGCAGCTTAGTTAAGGCGGGGGAGACCCAGTACTTC.

V and J are TRBV15 and TRBJ2-3; 7 bases align to TRBD1. Trimming at V came to 1 base and at J to 1 base, leaving 8 bases not matched to a gene. This CDR3 spans 17 amino acids. Germline loops: CDR1 LNHNV, CDR2 YYDKDF (reference sequence). The CDR3: CATSRAQGKGGTDTQYF. The CDR3 DNA reads TGTGCCACCAGCAGAGCACAGGGGAAAGGGGGCACAGATACGCAGTATTTT.

The DNA for the CDR3 is TGTGCCAGCAGAAACACGGGACTAGCGGAGAGGAACACCGGGGAGCTGTTTTTT. Its translation: CASRNTGLAERNTGELFF. V usage is TRBV6-2 or TRBV6-3 and J usage is TRBJ2-2, with 11 bases fitting TRBD2. The CDR3 sequence is 18 residues long. Germline assignment: CDR1 MNHEY and CDR2 SVGEGT. The J segment lost 1 base and the V segment lost 6 bases, leaving 10 bases of the junction unmatched.

This clonotype showed up just a few times. The chain employs TRBV11-2 and TRBJ2-1, with a tentative D call TRBD1 (6 bases). The V end was cut by 5 bases, the J end by 1 base, with 12 bases between. Looked up from germline, CDR1 is SGHAT and CDR2 is FQNNGV. There are 15 residues in the CDR3. The CDR3 sequence: CASSTRTASYNEQFF. CDR3 nucleotide sequence: TGTGCCAGCAGCACGCGGACAGCTTCCTACAATGAGCAGTTCTTC.